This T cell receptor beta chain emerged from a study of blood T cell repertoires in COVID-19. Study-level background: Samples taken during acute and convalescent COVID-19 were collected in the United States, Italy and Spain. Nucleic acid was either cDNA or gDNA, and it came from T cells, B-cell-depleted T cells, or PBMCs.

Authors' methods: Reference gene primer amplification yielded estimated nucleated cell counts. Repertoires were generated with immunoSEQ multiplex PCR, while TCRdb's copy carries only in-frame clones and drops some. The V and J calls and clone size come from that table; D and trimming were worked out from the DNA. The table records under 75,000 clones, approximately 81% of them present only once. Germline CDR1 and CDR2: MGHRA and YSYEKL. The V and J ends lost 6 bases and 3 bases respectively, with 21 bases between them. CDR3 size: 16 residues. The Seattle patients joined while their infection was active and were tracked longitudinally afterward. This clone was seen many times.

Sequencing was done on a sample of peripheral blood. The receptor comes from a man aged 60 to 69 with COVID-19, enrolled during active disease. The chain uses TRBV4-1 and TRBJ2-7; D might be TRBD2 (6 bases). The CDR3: CASSLASTRVFYEQYF. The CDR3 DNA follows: TGCGCCAGCAGTCTTGCCTCGACTAGGGTTTTCTACGAGCAGTACTTC.